The 21 T cell receptor beta chains below were found in one sample sequenced in a study of healthy donors' naive CD4 and CD8 T cells. Each TCR library used about 500 ng of total RNA and a linear amplification protocol. TCRdb fed the reads into MiXCR, producing one record per CDR3 protein. The sample lists 150,000 to 200,000 distinct CDR3 sequences; around 80% were seen once. Sequencing was performed on naive CD4+ and CD8+ T cells sorted from blood, pooled from several donors. These TCRs come from a pool of human donors in good health; the sample pools cells from several healthy donors.

The V and J genes are TRBV7-8 and TRBJ2-5, with D perhaps matching TRBD1 (7 bases). This CDR3 region has 16 residues. Per the germline V gene, CDR1 is SGHVS and CDR2 is FQNEAQ. Trimming removed 4 bases from V and 4 bases from J, with 19 bases in between. This CDR3 reads CASSSASRGVRETQYF. DNA of the CDR3: TGTGCCAGCAGCTCCGCAAGCAGGGGGGTAAGAGAGACCCAGTACTTC.

This sequence joins TRBV29-1 and TRBJ2-1; D is uncertain. This CDR3 has 13 amino acids. Germline values: CDR1 SQVTM, CDR2 ANQGSEA. The V end was cut by 4 bases, the J end by 0 bases, with 7 bases between. DNA for the CDR3: TGCAGCGTTGGACTCCCCTCCTACAATGAGCAGTTCTTC. Translated: CSVGLPSYNEQFF.

In DNA form, the CDR3 reads TGTGCCAGTAGCTTGTCACGTCTGGGGAGAAATGAGCAGTTCTTC. Its protein product is CASSLSRLGRNEQFF. This chain links TRBV19 with TRBJ2-1; a possible D gene is TRBD2 (5 bases). Germline CDR1 LNHDA, CDR2 SQIVND (reference sequence). This CDR3 is 15 amino acids long. The germline V and J ends were trimmed by 6 bases and 7 bases, with 19 bases remaining between them. The complete variable domain, with remaining parts taken from reference TRBV19 and TRBJ2-1, reads DGGITQSPKYLFRKEGQNVTLSCEQNLNHDAMYWYRQDPGQGLRLIYYSQIVNDFQKGDIAEGYSVSREKKESFPLTVTSAQKNPTAFYLCASSLSRLGRNEQFFGPGTRLTVL.

The chain joins TRBV29-1 to TRBJ2-1; D is uncertain. The V and J ends lost 2 bases and 7 bases respectively, with 0 bases between them. The CDR3 runs to 9 residues. Germline V gene data show CDR1 as SQVTM and CDR2 as ANQGSEA. CDR3 in amino acids: CSVENEQFF. The CDR3 region has the DNA TGCAGCGTTGAAAATGAGCAGTTCTTC.

The chain employs TRBV5-6 and TRBJ2-1, with TRBD2 as a possible D gene (7 bases). The germline V gene encodes CDR1 SGHDT and CDR2 YYEEEE. The CDR3 totals 15 residues. Trimming removed 0 bases from V and 2 bases from J, with 9 bases in between. Written as DNA, the CDR3 is TGTGCCAGCAGCTTGGGCGGGGGCACCTACAATGAGCAGTTCTTC. Translated, it gives CASSLGGGTYNEQFF. Based on the CDR3 plus reference TRBV5-6 and TRBJ2-1, the full variable domain is DAGVTQSPTHLIKTRGQQVTLRCSPKSGHDTVSWYQQALGQGPQFIFQYYEEEERQRGNFPDRFSGHQFPNYSSELNVNALLLGDSALYLCASSLGGGTYNEQFFGPGTRLTVL.

This clonotype was seen just once. The chain carries TRBV29-1 and TRBJ2-7; maybe TRBD1 (6 bases). The germline V and J ends were trimmed by 1 base and 0 bases, with 16 bases remaining between them. The CDR3 length is 16 residues. Germline V CDR1 and CDR2: SQVTM, ANQGSEA. The CDR3: CSVEARGGRGSYEQYF. CDR3 coding DNA: TGCAGCGTTGAAGCTAGAGGAGGCAGGGGCTCCTACGAGCAGTACTTC.

A few counts support this clonotype. The chain combines TRBV29-1 with TRBJ1-1; D not certain. Germline V gene sequence: CDR1 SQVTM, CDR2 ANQGSEA. V was clipped by 2 bases and J by 2 bases, with 9 bases between them. CDR3 length: 13 residues. CDR3 nucleotide sequence: TGCAGCGTTGAAAAACTCACAAACACTGAAGCTTTCTTT. Translation: CSVEKLTNTEAFF.

Notes on this clonotype: A read error may produce the germline difference seen at one junction end. The chain combines TRBV19 with TRBJ1-1; 9 nucleotides match TRBD1. Germline CDR1 LNHDA, CDR2 SQIVND (reference sequence). The CDR3 covers 16 residues. Written as DNA, the CDR3 is TGTGCCGGTAGTGCCCGGAAGACAGGGGGGAACACTGAAGCTTTCTTT. Amino acid sequence: CAGSARKTGGNTEAFF.

The chain couples TRBV12-3 or TRBV12-4 to TRBJ2-7; 12 nucleotides match TRBD2. V gave up 5 bases and J gave up 7 bases; unmatched junction bases: 6. The CDR3 is 14 amino acids. CDR3 region: CASSLSSGRDEQYF. The CDR3 DNA is TGTGCCAGCAGTCTCTCTAGCGGGAGGGATGAGCAGTACTTC.

The chain uses TRBV6-2 or TRBV6-3 and TRBJ2-5; D is undetermined. The ends were cut back, 2 bases at V and 5 bases at J, with 15 bases in the middle. CDR1 is MNHEY, CDR2 SVGEGT, per germline. The CDR3 spans 15 residues. CDR3 in amino acids: CASSYGDGAWETQYF. Here the CDR3 DNA reads TGTGCCAGCAGTTACGGCGACGGAGCCTGGGAGACCCAGTACTTC.

The V call is TRBV11-1, the J call TRBJ2-1; no definite D call. This CDR3 region has 15 residues. CDR1 is SGHAT, CDR2 FQDESV, per germline (reference sequence). Trimming removed 5 bases at V and 0 bases at J, with 11 bases between. The CDR3 reads CASSTHLSSYNEQFF. The CDR3 DNA reads as TGTGCCAGCAGCACCCACTTGAGCTCCTACAATGAGCAGTTCTTC.

This clonotype was found a few times. V is TRBV29-1 and J is TRBJ2-3; D call uncertain. The V gene lost 6 bases and the J gene lost 0 bases, with 13 bases spanning the gap. The V gene's germline CDR1 is SQVTM and CDR2 ANQGSEA. The CDR3 contains 14 residues. The CDR3, as DNA: TGCAGCGTGCAACTCAAGACTAGCACAGATACGCAGTATTTT. Its protein product is CSVQLKTSTDTQYF.

The rearrangement uses TRBV29-1 and TRBJ2-1, with 8 bases lining up with TRBD1. V was clipped by 0 bases and J by 2 bases; unmatched bases: 3. Germline lookup yields CDR1 SQVTM and CDR2 ANQGSEA. This CDR3 has 15 residues. CDR3 loop: CSVEDGDRPYNEQFF. Written as DNA, the CDR3 is TGCAGCGTTGAAGACGGGGACAGGCCCTACAATGAGCAGTTCTTC.

This clonotype was seen a handful of times. The J gene is TRBJ2-7, the V gene TRBV5-4, with a possible D match to TRBD1 (7 bases). The length of the CDR3 is 15 residues. Germline loops: CDR1 SGHNT, CDR2 YYREEE (reference sequence). Deletions cut 0 bases from V and 2 bases from J, with 12 bases between. The DNA for the CDR3 is TGTGCCAGCAGCTTGGGTCAGGGGGGCACCTACGAGCAGTACTTC. Amino acid sequence: CASSLGQGGTYEQYF.

Only one count was recorded for this clonotype. The chain has TRBV6-2 or TRBV6-3 and TRBJ1-1; 12 bases fit TRBD1. This CDR3 is built from 15 residues. The germline gives CDR1 MNHEY, CDR2 SVGEGT. V lost 5 bases, J lost 1 base, and 2 bases stayed unmatched. The DNA of the CDR3 is TGTGCCAGCAGTGGGACAGGGGGCTCGAACACTGAAGCTTTCTTT. It codes for CASSGTGGSNTEAFF.

CDR3 loop: CASRREAPYTDTQYF. As DNA, the CDR3 is TGTGCCAGCAGACGCGAGGCTCCCTACACAGATACGCAGTATTTT. The chain carries TRBV6-2 or TRBV6-3 and TRBJ2-3; no definite D call. Germline CDR1 and CDR2: MNHEY and SVGEGT. The CDR3 is 15 residues long. With 6 bases removed from V and 2 bases from J, the gap between germline ends came to 15 bases.

This rearrangement joins TRBV7-8 to TRBJ2-3; D gene unclear. The V end was cut by 3 bases, the J end by 6 bases, with 10 bases between. The length of the CDR3 is 13 residues. CDR1 SGHVS and CDR2 FQNEAQ come from the germline V gene. CDR3 sequence: CASSFRTWDTQYF. For the CDR3, the DNA is TGTGCCAGCAGCTTCCGTACTTGGGATACGCAGTATTTT.

CDR3 nucleotide sequence: TGCAGTGCCAGGACTAGCTACGAGCAGTACTTC. It codes for CSARTSYEQYF. The rearrangement uses TRBV20-1 and TRBJ2-7; 7 positions agree with TRBD2. CDR3 size: 11 residues. Germline V gene sequence: CDR1 DFQATT, CDR2 SNEGSKA (reference sequence). V dropped 6 bases and J dropped 3; count of bases not matched to a gene: 2.

The CDR3 region has the DNA TGTGCCTGGATCCCGGGACCTGGCCCCTATAATTCACCCCTCCACTTT. This sequence encodes CAWIPGPGPYNSPLHF. The V call is TRBV30, the J call TRBJ1-6; possibly TRBD1 for D (5 bases). Trimming stripped 4 bases from V and 2 bases from J, with 15 bases between. Germline CDR1 GTSNPN, CDR2 SVGIG (reference sequence). This CDR3 has 16 residues.

The chain joins TRBV27 to TRBJ1-2; tentative D call: TRBD1 (5 bases). CDR1 MNHEY and CDR2 SMNVEV come from the germline V gene (reference sequence). There are 12 residues in the CDR3. V was shortened by 6 bases and J by 6 bases, with 11 bases between the two germline ends. In DNA, the CDR3 is TGTGCCAGCAGCGAGGGACTCAATGGCTACACCTTC. Protein sequence: CASSEGLNGYTF.

The chain links TRBV19 to TRBJ1-1, with 8 bases matching TRBD1. The ends lost 10 bases at V and 8 bases at J; junction bases unmatched: 9. The CDR3 is made up of 12 amino acids. Germline CDR1 is LNHDA and CDR2 is SQIVND (reference sequence). The CDR3 sequence is CAISTGAGEAFF. The CDR3 nucleotides read TGTGCCATTTCGACAGGGGCTGGGGAAGCTTTCTTT.